This T cell receptor (beta chain) is drawn from a study of siplizumab effects on memory and regulatory T cells. Study information: The pairing of mixed lymphocyte reactions set siplizumab at around 1 ug/mL against the absence of drug.

Repertoires were generated with immunoSEQ multiplex PCR, while TCRdb's copy carries only in-frame clones and drops some. This table holds over 10,000 clones, approximately 37% found once. The CDR3 covers 15 residues. Germline CDR1 and CDR2: SGHVS and FNYEAQ. Trimming removed 5 bases from V and 0 bases from J; junction bases left unmatched: 3. Study outcomes and limitations: The mean Treg-derived percentage of mappable alloreactive CD4+ clones was approximately 68% with siplizumab compared with about 28% in controls.

As for this clone: No antigen is known for it.

Cells that made up the mixed lymphocyte reaction were cocultured at 37°C for 5 to 6 days. PBMCs labelled with CFSE (responders) and Violet Dye (stimulators) were mixed 1:1. This TCR was sampled from a human donor in good health; the cells came from an allogeneic mixed lymphocyte reaction. Source material: CFSE-low (dividing) CD8+ T cells sorted from an allogeneic mixed lymphocyte reaction. V is TRBV7-6 and J is TRBJ2-1; 8 bases fit TRBD1. This CDR3 reads CASSPTGASYNEQFF. The CDR3 DNA sequence: TGTGCCAGCAGCCCGACAGGGGCCTCCTACAATGAGCAGTTCTTC.